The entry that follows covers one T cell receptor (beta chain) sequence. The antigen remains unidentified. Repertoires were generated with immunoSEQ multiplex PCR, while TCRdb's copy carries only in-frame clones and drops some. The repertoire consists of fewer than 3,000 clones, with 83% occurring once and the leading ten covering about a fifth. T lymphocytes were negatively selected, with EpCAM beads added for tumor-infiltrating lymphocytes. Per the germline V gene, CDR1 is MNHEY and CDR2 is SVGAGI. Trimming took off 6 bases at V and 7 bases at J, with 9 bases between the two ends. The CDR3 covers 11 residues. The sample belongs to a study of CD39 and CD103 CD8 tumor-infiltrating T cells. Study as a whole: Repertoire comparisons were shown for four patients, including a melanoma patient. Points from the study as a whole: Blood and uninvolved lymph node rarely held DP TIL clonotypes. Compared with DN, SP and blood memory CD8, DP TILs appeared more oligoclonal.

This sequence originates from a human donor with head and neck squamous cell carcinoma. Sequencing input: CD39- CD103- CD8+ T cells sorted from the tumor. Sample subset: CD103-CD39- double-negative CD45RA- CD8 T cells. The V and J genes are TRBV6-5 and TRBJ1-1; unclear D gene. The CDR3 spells CASRALGEAFF. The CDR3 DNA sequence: TGTGCCAGCAGGGCACTAGGTGAAGCTTTCTTT.